The TCR beta chain described here comes from a study of Ad26.COV2.S vaccination and SARS-CoV-2 variants. Points from the study as a whole: Individuals receiving vaccine had higher spike-specific TCR breadth than placebo recipients did.

Comments on this clone: The antigen is undetermined.

The repertoire was sequenced with immunoSEQ multiplex PCR; TCRdb's copy has only in-frame clones and lacks some. The sample consists of some 45,000 clones, around 83% of them appearing once. The receptor comes from a human donor who had recovered from COVID-19. Sequences were derived from peripheral blood, sampled after recovery from COVID-19.

CDR3 loop: CASRGSGNTIYF. The CDR3 DNA is TGCGCCAGCAGGGGATCTGGAAACACCATATATTTT. V usage is TRBV5-1 and J usage is TRBJ1-3; D not certain. V lost 5 bases and J 1 base, leaving 4 bases between the germline ends. The CDR3 has 12 amino acids. Germline V lookup: CDR1 SGHRS, CDR2 YFSETQ.